These 11 T cell receptor beta chains came from one sample sequenced in a study of OX40 agonist ivuxolimab in advanced cancers. Clones were sequenced by immunoSEQ multiplex PCR, and TCRdb holds only the in-frame ones, with some missing. The repertoire holds about 88,000 clones, with over 75% as singletons. The starting material was CD4+ or CD8+ T cells sorted from blood, obtained in a trial of the OX40 agonist ivuxolimab. Receptors originate from an adult with an advanced solid tumor such as melanoma, head and neck, liver or kidney cancer.

The chain is built from TRBV4-1 and TRBJ1-4; D uncertain. The CDR3 has 15 residues. V was pared by 1 base and J by 8 bases, with 14 bases between. Germline lookup yields CDR1 MGHRA and CDR2 YSYEKL. CDR3 DNA sequence: TGCGCCAGCAGCCAAGTTTCTGTATCCACCGAAAAACTGTTTTTT. The encoded protein is CASSQVSVSTEKLFF.

The chain couples TRBV4-1 to TRBJ1-6; no firm D call. Trimming took off 1 base at V and 3 bases at J, with 10 bases between the two ends. CDR1 is MGHRA, CDR2 YSYEKL, per germline. The CDR3 is 16 amino acids. As DNA, the CDR3 is TGCGCCAGCAGCCAAGCGGTCTTTATCTATAATTCACCCCTCCACTTT. Residues: CASSQAVFIYNSPLHF.

V and J are TRBV5-1 and TRBJ2-2; 10 positions match TRBD1. Germline CDR1 and CDR2: SGHRS and YFSETQ. CDR3 length: 17 amino acids. V trimming: 4 bases; J trimming: 7 bases; junction bases outside the gene matches: 13. DNA for the CDR3: TGCGCCAGCAGCCCCACCTCCGGGACAGGGGAAGTCGGGGAGCTGTTTTTT. Translated: CASSPTSGTGEVGELFF.

The CDR3 region is CASASGFGYTF. CDR3 coding DNA: TGTGCCAGCGCATCCGGCTTCGGCTACACCTTC. The chain couples TRBV6-1 to TRBJ1-2; D is uncertain. The V end lost 8 bases, the J end lost 8 bases, and 12 bases lay between the germline ends. Germline V CDR1 and CDR2: MNHNS, SASEGT. This CDR3 has 11 residues.

In its sample, this clone was seen once. This chain uses TRBV5-4 with TRBJ1-1; perhaps TRBD1 as D (6 bases). Germline CDR1 reads SGHNT; CDR2 reads YYREEE (reference sequence). V lost 4 bases, J lost 6 bases, and 22 bases lay in between. The CDR3 has 16 amino acids. For the CDR3, the DNA is TGTGCCAGCAGCAGACTGCAGGGGCGCGGGTACTCTGAAGCTTTCTTT. As protein: CASSRLQGRGYSEAFF.

The sample holds a few counts of this clone. The chain carries TRBV7-3 and TRBJ1-2, with 7 bases that match TRBD1. The CDR3 runs 15 residues. Germline V gives CDR1 SGHTA, CDR2 FQGTGA. The V and J ends lost 4 bases and 5 bases, in that order; junction bases with no gene match: 10. For the CDR3, the DNA is TGTGCCAGCAGCTACTCGGGCGGACAGGAGTATGGCTACACCTTC. This sequence encodes CASSYSGGQEYGYTF. The whole variable domain, remainder taken from reference TRBV7-3 and TRBJ1-2, is GAGVSQTPSNKVTEKGKYVELRCDPISGHTALYWYRQSLGQGPEFLIYFQGTGAADDSGLPNDRFFAVRPEGSVSTLKIQRTERGDSAVYLCASSYSGGQEYGYTFGSGTRLTVV.

This clone has just one count. The chain employs TRBV20-1 and TRBJ2-7; D unclear. Germline V gene data show CDR1 as DFQATT and CDR2 as SNEGSKA (reference sequence). This CDR3 contains 10 residues. V lost 3 bases, J lost 6 bases, and 6 bases lay in between. The CDR3 coding sequence is TGCAGTGCTAGTATAGGCGAGCAGTACTTC. Residues: CSASIGEQYF.

This chain connects TRBV6-6 to TRBJ2-2, with TRBD1 matching 9 bases. Germline V lookup: CDR1 MNHNY, CDR2 SVGAGI (reference sequence). This CDR3 is 15 amino acids long. V shed 6 bases and J 7 bases; nucleotides not matched to a gene: 9. CDR3 loop: CASSPKQGAHGELFF. CDR3 DNA sequence: TGTGCCAGCAGCCCCAAACAGGGGGCGCACGGGGAGCTGTTTTTT.

This chain connects TRBV7-9 to TRBJ2-7; tentatively, D is TRBD2 (6 bases). CDR3 length: 16 amino acids. The germline V gene encodes CDR1 SEHNR and CDR2 FQNEAQ (reference sequence). V was shortened by 1 base and J by 1 base, with 14 bases between the two germline ends. CDR3 sequence (DNA): TGTGCCAGCAGCTTAGATTCGACTAGATGGTCCTACGAGCAGTACTTC. Translated, it gives CASSLDSTRWSYEQYF.

The J gene is TRBJ2-1, the V gene TRBV7-2, with a possible D match to TRBD2 (5 bases). Germline V gene lookup returns CDR1 SGHTA and CDR2 FQGNSA. V gave up 5 bases and J gave up 4 bases, with 15 bases separating them. The CDR3 is 15 amino acids. The CDR3 DNA reads TGTGCCAGCAGCGTAGGTTCTAGCCCATACAATGAGCAGTTCTTC. This codes for CASSVGSSPYNEQFF.

The CDR3 is CASSRGGINQPQHF. CDR3 DNA: TGTGCCAGTTCCAGGGGAGGGATCAATCAGCCCCAGCATTTT. V usage is TRBV19 and J usage is TRBJ1-5, with a tentative D call TRBD1 (6 bases). The V gene lost 8 bases and the J gene lost 3 bases, with 14 bases spanning the gap. This CDR3 region has 14 residues. CDR1 is LNHDA, CDR2 SQIVND, per germline (reference sequence).